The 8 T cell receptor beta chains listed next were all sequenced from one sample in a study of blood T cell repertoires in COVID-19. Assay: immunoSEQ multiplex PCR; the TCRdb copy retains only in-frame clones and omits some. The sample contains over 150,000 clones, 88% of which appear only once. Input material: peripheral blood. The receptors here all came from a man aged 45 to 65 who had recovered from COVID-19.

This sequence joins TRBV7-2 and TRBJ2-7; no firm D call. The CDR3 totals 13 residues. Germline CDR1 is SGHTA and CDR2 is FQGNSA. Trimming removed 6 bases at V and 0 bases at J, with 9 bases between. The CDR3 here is CASRSPSSYEQYF. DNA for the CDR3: TGTGCCAGCAGAAGCCCGAGCTCCTACGAGCAGTACTTC.

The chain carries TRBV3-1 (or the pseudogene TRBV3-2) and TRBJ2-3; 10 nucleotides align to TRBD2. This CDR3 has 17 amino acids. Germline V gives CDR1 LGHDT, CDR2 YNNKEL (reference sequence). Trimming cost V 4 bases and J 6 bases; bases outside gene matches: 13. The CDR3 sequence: CASSRSTGLALTDTQYF. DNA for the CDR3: TGTGCCAGCAGCCGTAGCACGGGACTAGCGTTAACTGATACGCAGTATTTT.

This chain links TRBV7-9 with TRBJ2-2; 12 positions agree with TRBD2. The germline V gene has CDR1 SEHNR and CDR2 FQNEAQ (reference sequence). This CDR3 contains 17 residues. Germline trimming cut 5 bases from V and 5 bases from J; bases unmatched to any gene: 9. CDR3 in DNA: TGTGCCAGCAGCCGACTAGCGGGAGAGATTCTGACCGGGGAGCTGTTTTTT. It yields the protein CASSRLAGEILTGELFF.

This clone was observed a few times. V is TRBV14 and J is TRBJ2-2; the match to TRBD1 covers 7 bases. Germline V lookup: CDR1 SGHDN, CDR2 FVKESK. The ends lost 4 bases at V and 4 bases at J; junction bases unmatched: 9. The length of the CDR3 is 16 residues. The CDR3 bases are TGTGCCAGCAGCCCGACAGGGACGAGGCTCACCGGGGAGCTGTTTTTT. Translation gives CASSPTGTRLTGELFF.

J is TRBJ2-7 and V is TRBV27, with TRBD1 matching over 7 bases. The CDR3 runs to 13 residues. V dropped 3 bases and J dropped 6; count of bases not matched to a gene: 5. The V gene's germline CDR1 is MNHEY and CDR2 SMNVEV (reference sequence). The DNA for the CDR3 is TGTGCCAGCAGTTTCCAAACAGGGGCCGAGCAGTACTTC. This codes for CASSFQTGAEQYF.

The chain's CDR3 is CASSIGAAGEQYF. CDR3 coding DNA: TGTGCCAGTAGTATAGGGGCGGCGGGGGAGCAGTACTTC. The genes are TRBV19 and TRBJ2-7; D might be TRBD2 (6 bases). This CDR3 comprises 13 residues. Germline V gene data show CDR1 as LNHDA and CDR2 as SQIVND (reference sequence). V was pared by 1 base and J by 7 bases, with 11 bases between.

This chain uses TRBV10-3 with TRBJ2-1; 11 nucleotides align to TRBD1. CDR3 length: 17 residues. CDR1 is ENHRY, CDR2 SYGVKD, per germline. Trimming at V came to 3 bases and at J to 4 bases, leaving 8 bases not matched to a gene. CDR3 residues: CAISDLDRGHTYNEQFF. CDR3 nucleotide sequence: TGTGCCATCAGTGACCTGGACAGGGGGCATACTTACAATGAGCAGTTCTTC.

Written as DNA, the CDR3 is TGTGCCAGCAGCTATGGACAGGGTAACACTGAAGCTTTCTTT. Encoded protein: CASSYGQGNTEAFF. The chain recombines TRBV5-6 with TRBJ1-1; the match to TRBD1 covers 8 bases. Germline loops: CDR1 SGHDT, CDR2 YYEEEE. CDR3 size: 14 residues. V lost 3 bases and J lost 2; bases outside the gene matches: 3.